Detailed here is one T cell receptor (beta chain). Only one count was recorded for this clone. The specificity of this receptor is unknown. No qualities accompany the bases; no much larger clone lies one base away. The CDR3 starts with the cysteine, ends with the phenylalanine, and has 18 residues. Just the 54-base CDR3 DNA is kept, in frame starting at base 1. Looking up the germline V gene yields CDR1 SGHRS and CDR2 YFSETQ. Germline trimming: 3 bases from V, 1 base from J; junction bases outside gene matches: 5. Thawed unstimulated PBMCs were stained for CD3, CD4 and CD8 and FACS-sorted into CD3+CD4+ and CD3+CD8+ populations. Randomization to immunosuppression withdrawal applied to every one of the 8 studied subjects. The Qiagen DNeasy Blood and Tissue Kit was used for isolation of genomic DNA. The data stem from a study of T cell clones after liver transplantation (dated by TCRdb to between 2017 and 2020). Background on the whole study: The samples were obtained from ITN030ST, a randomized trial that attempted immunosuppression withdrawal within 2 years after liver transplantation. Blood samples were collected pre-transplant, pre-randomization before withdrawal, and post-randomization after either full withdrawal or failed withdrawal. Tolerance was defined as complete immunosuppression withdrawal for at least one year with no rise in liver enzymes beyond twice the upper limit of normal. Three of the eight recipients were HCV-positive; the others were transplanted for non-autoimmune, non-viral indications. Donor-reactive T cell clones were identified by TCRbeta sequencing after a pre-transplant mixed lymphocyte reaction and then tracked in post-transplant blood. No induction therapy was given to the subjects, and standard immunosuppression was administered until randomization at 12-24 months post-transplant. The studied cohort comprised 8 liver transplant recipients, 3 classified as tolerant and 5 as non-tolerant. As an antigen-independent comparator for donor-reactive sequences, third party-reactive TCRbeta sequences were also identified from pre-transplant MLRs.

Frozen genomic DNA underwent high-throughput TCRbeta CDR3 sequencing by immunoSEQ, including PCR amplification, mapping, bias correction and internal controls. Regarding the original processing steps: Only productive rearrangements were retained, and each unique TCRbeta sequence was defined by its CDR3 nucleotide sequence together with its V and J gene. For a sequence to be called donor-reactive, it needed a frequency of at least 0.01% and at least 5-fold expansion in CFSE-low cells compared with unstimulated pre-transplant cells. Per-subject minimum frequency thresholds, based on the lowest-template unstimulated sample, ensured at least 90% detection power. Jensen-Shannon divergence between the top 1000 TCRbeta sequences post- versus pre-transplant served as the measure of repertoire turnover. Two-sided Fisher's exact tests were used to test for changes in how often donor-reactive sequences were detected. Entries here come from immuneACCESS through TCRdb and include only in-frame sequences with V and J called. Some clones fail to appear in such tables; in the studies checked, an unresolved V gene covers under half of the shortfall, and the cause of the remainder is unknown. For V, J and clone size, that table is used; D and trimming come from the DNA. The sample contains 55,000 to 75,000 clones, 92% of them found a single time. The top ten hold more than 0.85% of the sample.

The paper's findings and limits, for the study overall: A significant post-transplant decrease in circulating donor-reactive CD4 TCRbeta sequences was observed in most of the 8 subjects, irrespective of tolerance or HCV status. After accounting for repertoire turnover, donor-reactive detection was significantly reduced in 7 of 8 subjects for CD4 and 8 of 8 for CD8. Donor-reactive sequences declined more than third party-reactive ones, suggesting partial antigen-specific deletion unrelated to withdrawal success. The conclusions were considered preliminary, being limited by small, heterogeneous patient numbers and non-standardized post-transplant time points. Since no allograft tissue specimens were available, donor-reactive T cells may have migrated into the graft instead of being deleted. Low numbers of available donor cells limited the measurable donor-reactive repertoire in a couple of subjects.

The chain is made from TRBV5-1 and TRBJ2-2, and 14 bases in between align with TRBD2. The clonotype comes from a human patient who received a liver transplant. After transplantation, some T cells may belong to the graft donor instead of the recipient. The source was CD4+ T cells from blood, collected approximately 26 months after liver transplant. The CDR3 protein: CASSSGLAGGLNTGELFF. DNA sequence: TGCGCCAGCAGCTCAGGACTAGCGGGAGGTCTGAACACCGGGGAGCTGTTTTTT.